Presented here are 5 T cell receptor beta chains from one specimen sequenced in a study of T cells in Graves' hyperthyroidism and ophthalmopathy. It was RNA transcripts that yielded the amplified TCR beta CDR3 regions. First-round RT-PCR with HTBI primers amplified the TCR CDR3 region. TCRdb re-derived calls from the multiplex PCR reads in MiXCR, one entry per CDR3 protein. The sample contains about 560,000 distinct CDR3 sequences, around 46% of which appear only once. The specimen was peripheral blood or thyroid tissue (not recorded which). The receptors shown here come from a woman in her late teens or twenties with Graves' hyperthyroidism.

There are a few counts of this clonotype. The V gene is TRBV20-1, the J gene TRBJ2-2; D is uncertain. Trimming pared 0 bases from V and 10 bases from J, leaving 9 bases between. Germline CDR1 and CDR2: DFQATT and SNEGSKA (reference sequence). This CDR3 region has 12 residues. The CDR3 loop is CSARDKVEELFF. CDR3 DNA sequence: TGCAGTGCTAGAGATAAAGTGGAGGAGCTGTTTTTT.

About this clonotype itself: A much larger clonotype is one base distant, so this may be a read error. This chain joins TRBV2 and TRBJ1-1; 9 bases line up with TRBD1. Germline V gene sequence: CDR1 SNHLY, CDR2 FYNNEI. This CDR3 has 10 residues. Trimming removed 8 bases from V and 8 bases from J; junction bases left unmatched: 0. CDR3 region: CASGTGEAFF. The DNA of the CDR3 is TGTGCCAGCGGGACAGGGGAAGCTTTCTTT. The whole variable domain, remainder taken from reference TRBV2 and TRBJ1-1, is EPEVTQTPSHQVTQMGQEVILRCVPISNHLYFYWYRQILGQKVEFLVSFYNNEISEKSEIFDDQFSVERPDGSNFTLKIRSTKLEDSAMYFCASGTGEAFFGQGTRLTVV.

This clonotype was observed a handful of times. The genes are TRBV9 and TRBJ1-1; no clear D. Per the germline V gene, CDR1 is SGDLS and CDR2 is YYNGEE. V lost 0 bases to trimming and J lost 0 bases, with 9 bases between them. The CDR3 spans 15 residues. In DNA form, the CDR3 reads TGTGCCAGCAGCGTAGGGGTCCTCTTGAACACTGAAGCTTTCTTT. Its protein product is CASSVGVLLNTEAFF.

This clonotype was detected a few times. The V gene is TRBV20-1, the J gene TRBJ1-5, with 8 bases aligning to TRBD1. This CDR3 contains 12 residues. V trimming: 6 bases; J trimming: 5 bases; junction bases outside the gene matches: 3. Looked up from germline, CDR1 is DFQATT and CDR2 is SNEGSKA (reference sequence). The CDR3 protein is CSAQTGDQPQHF. Written as DNA, the CDR3 is TGCAGTGCACAGACAGGGGATCAGCCCCAGCATTTT.

The chain is built from TRBV7-9 and TRBJ1-4, with D uncertain. Germline lookup yields CDR1 SEHNR and CDR2 FQNEAQ (reference sequence). The V gene lost 5 bases and the J gene lost 5 bases, with 18 bases spanning the gap. This CDR3 has 16 residues. This CDR3 is CASSRDGPPENEKLFF. CDR3 sequence (DNA): TGTGCCAGCAGCCGAGACGGGCCACCGGAAAATGAAAAACTGTTTTTT.